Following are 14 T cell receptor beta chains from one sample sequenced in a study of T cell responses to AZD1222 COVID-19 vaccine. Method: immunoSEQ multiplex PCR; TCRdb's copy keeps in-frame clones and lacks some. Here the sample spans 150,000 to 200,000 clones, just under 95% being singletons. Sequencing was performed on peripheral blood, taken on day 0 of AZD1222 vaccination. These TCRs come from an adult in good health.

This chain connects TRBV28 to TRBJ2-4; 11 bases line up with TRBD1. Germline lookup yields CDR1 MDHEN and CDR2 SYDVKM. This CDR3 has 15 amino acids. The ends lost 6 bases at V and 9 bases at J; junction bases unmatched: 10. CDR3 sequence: CASREGQGAQGIQYF. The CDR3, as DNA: TGTGCCAGCAGGGAAGGACAGGGGGCGCAAGGCATTCAGTACTTC.

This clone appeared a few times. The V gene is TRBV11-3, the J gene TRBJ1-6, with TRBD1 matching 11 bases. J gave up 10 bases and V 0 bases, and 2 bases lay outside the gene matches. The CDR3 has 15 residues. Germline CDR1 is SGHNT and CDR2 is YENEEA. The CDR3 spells CASSLEGQGGSPLHF. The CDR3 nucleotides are TGTGCCAGCAGCTTAGAGGGACAGGGGGGATCACCCCTCCACTTT.

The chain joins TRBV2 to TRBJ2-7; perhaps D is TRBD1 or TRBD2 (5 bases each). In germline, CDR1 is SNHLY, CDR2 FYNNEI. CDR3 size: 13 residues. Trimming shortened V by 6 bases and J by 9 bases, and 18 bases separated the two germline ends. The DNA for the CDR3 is TGTGCCAGCAGCGATGCCGGTGGGGCGGGGCAGTACTTC. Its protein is CASSDAGGAGQYF.

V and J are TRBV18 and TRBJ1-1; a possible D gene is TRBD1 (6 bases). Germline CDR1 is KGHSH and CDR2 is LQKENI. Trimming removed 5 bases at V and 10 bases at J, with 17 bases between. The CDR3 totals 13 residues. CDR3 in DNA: TGTGCCAGCTCATCAGGACAGTCTTACAGAGCTTTCTTT. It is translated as CASSSGQSYRAFF.

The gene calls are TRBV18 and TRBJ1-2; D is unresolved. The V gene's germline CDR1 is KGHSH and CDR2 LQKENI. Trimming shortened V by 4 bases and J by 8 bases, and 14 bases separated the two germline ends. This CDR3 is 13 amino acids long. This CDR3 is CASSLALGVGYTF. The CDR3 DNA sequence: TGTGCCAGCTCACTTGCTTTGGGTGTCGGCTACACCTTC. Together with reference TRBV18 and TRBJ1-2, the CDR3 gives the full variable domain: NAGVMQNPRHLVRRRGQEARLRCSPMKGHSHVYWYRQLPEEGLKFMVYLQKENIIDESGMPKERFSAEFPKEGPSILRIQQVVRGDSAAYFCASSLALGVGYTFGSGTRLTVV.

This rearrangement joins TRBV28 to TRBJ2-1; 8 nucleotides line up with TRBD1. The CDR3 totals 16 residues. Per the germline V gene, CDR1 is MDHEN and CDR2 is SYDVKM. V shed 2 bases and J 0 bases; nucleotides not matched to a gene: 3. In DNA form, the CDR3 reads TGTGCCAGCAGTTTACGGGACAGGAGCTCCTACAATGAGCAGTTCTTC. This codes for CASSLRDRSSYNEQFF.

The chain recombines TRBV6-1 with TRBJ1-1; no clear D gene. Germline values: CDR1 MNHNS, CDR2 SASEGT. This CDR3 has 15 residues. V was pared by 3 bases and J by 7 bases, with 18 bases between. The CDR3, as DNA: TGTGCCAGCAGTGAGCATTACGACCTAGGGTATGAAGCTTTCTTT. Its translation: CASSEHYDLGYEAFF.

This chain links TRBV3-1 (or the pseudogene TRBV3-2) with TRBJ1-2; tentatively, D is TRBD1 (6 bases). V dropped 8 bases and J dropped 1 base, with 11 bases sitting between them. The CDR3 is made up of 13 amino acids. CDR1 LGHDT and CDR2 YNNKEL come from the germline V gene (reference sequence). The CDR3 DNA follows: TGTGCCAGCGCTTACAGGGATAACTATGGCTACACCTTC. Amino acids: CASAYRDNYGYTF.

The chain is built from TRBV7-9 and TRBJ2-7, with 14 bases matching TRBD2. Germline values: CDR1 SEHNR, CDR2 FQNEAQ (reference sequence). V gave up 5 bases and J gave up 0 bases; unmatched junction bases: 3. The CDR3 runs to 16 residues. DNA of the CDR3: TGTGCCAGCAGCCCGGGACTAGCGGGAGACTCCTACGAGCAGTACTTC. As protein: CASSPGLAGDSYEQYF.

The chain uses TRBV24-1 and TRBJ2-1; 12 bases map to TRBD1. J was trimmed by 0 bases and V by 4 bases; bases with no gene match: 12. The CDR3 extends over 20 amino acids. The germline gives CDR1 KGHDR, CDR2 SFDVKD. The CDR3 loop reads CATSERDRGPTPNSYNEQFF. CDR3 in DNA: TGTGCCACCAGTGAGAGGGACAGGGGGCCCACACCAAACTCCTACAATGAGCAGTTCTTC.

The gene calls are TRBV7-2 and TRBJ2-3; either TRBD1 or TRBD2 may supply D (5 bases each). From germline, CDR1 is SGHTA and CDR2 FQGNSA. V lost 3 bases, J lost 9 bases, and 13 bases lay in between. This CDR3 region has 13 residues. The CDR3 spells CASSLGPRDTQYF. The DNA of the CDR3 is TGTGCCAGCAGCTTGGGACCACGAGACACGCAGTATTTT.

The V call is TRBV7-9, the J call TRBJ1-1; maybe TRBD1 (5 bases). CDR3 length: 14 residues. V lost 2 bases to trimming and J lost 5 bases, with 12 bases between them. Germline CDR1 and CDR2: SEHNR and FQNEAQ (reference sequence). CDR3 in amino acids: CASSLQGSETEAFF. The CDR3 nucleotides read TGTGCCAGCAGCTTACAGGGATCGGAGACTGAAGCTTTCTTT.

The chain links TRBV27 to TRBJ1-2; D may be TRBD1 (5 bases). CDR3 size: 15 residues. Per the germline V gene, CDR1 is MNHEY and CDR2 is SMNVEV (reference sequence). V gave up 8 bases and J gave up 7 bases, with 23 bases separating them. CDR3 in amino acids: CASYGGWAQGAGYTF. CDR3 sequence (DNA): TGTGCCAGCTATGGCGGGTGGGCGCAAGGGGCTGGCTACACCTTC.

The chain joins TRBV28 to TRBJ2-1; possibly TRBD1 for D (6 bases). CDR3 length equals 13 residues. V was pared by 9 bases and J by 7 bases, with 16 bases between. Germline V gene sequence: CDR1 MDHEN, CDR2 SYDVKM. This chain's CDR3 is CASRQGNNNEQFF. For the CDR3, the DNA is TGTGCCAGTAGGCAGGGGAATAATAATGAGCAGTTCTTC.